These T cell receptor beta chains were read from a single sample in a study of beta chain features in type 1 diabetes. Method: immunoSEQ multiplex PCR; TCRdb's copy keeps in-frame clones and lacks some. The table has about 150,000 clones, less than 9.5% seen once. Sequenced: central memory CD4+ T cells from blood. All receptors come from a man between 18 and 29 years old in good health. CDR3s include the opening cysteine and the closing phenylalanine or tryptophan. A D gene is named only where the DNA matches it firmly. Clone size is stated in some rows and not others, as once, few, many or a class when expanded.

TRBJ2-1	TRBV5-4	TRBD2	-	CASSSGLAGGIEQFF	TGTGCCAGCAGTTCCGGACTAGCGGGAGGAATTGAGCAGTTCTTC
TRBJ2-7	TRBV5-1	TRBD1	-	CASSNPTGAGEQYF	TGCGCCAGCAGCAACCCGACAGGGGCAGGGGAGCAGTACTTC
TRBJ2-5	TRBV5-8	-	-	CASSFSTYQETQYF	TGTGCCAGCAGCTTCAGTACGTACCAAGAGACCCAGTACTTC
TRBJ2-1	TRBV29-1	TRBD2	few	CSVEDTGLAGNEQFF	TGCAGCGTTGAAGACACCGGACTAGCGGGCAATGAGCAGTTCTTC
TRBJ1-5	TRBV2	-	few	CASSEGEGKIGSNQPQHF	TGTGCCAGCAGTGAAGGGGAGGGGAAAATCGGGAGTAATCAGCCCCAGCATTTT
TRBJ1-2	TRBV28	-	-	CASSTLGINYGYTF	TGTGCCAGCAGCACTCTGGGCATTAACTATGGCTACACCTTC
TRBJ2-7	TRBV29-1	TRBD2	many	CSVEGLAGADEQYF	TGCAGCGTTGAGGGTCTAGCGGGAGCAGACGAGCAGTACTTC
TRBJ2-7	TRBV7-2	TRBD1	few	CASSQEVRDSRRF	TGTGCCAGCAGCCAAGAGGTACGGGACAGCCGGCGGTTC
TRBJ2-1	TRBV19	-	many	CASSAGLLNNEQFF	TGTGCCAGTAGTGCAGGACTACTGAACAATGAGCAGTTCTTC
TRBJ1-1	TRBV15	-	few	CATSRDRRNTEAFF	TGTGCCACCAGCAGAGATAGAAGGAACACTGAAGCTTTCTTT
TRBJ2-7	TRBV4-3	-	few	CASSRDTVSYEQYF	TGCGCCAGCAGCCGAGACACTGTGTCCTACGAGCAGTACTTC
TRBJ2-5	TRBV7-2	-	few	CASSSSSFRGETQYF	TGTGCCAGCAGCTCCTCCTCGTTCCGGGGGGAGACCCAGTACTTC
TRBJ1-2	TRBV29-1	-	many	CSVGADYGYTF	TGCAGCGTTGGTGCGGACTATGGCTACACCTTC
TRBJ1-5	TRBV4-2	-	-	CASSQDYGRVNQPQHF	TGTGCCAGCAGCCAAGATTACGGCAGGGTCAATCAGCCCCAGCATTTT
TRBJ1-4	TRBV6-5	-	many	CASSYNVGGEKLFF	TGTGCCAGCAGTTATAACGTTGGAGGGGAAAAACTGTTTTTT
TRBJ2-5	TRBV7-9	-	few	CASRRDIQETQYF	TGTGCCAGCAGACGGGACATACAAGAGACCCAGTACTTC
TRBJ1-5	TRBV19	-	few	CASSIGPHRVGQPQHF	TGTGCCAGTAGTATAGGCCCGCACAGGGTCGGACAGCCCCAGCATTTT
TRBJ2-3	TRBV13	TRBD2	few	CASSLGLSGVIPDTQYF	TGTGCCAGCAGCTTAGGCCTAAGCGGGGTGATACCAGATACGCAGTATTTT
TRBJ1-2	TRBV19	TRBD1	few	CASRKQGAGYGYTF	TGTGCCAGTAGAAAGCAGGGGGCAGGCTATGGCTACACCTTC
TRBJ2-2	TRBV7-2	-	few	CASSLGGGMSTGELFF	TGTGCCAGCAGCTTAGGAGGGGGTATGAGCACCGGGGAGCTGTTTTTT
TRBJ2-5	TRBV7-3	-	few	CASSLGFGETQYF	TGTGCCAGCAGCTTAGGGTTCGGGGAGACCCAGTACTTC
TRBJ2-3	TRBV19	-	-	CASAPADSSTDTQYF	TGTGCCAGTGCCCCGGCGGACTCTAGCACAGATACGCAGTATTTT
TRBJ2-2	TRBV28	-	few	CAALTLGQNTGELFF	TGTGCCGCACTGACCCTTGGGCAAAACACCGGGGAGCTGTTTTTT
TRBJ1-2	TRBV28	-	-	CASSLSSGEQAAWTF	TGTGCCAGCAGTTTATCTTCAGGGGAACAGGCAGCTTGGACCTTC
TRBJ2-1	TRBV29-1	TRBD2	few	CSVGFERGSYNEQFF	TGCAGCGTTGGGTTCGAGCGGGGTTCCTACAATGAGCAGTTCTTC
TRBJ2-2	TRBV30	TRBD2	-	CAWSVVSGWPGELFF	TGTGCCTGGAGTGTCGTTAGCGGGTGGCCCGGGGAGCTGTTTTTT
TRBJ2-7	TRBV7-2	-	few	CASSPGDSGASEQYF	TGTGCCAGCAGCCCTGGCGATAGTGGGGCCTCCGAGCAGTACTTC
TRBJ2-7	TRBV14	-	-	CASSQVKSSYEQYF	TGTGCCAGCAGCCAAGTTAAGAGCTCCTACGAGCAGTACTTC
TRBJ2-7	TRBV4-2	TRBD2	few	CASSQDGTSGGAYEQYF	TGTGCCAGCAGCCAAGATGGGACTAGCGGGGGGGCCTACGAGCAGTACTTC
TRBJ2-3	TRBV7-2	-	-	CASSFRGSGTTDTQYF	TGTGCCAGCAGCTTCCGGGGCAGCGGGACAACAGATACGCAGTATTTT
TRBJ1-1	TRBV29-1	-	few	CSVDRGNTEAFF	TGCAGCGTTGACCGCGGGAACACTGAAGCTTTCTTT
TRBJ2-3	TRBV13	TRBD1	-	CASSPNRGDTQYF	TGTGCCAGCAGCCCCAACAGGGGGGATACGCAGTATTTT
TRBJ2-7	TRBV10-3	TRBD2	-	CAISQASGRADEQYF	TGTGCCATCAGTCAGGCTAGCGGGAGGGCCGACGAGCAGTACTTC
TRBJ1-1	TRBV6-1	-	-	CASSDLGQAMNTEAFF	TGTGCCAGCAGTGACTTAGGCCAGGCTATGAACACTGAAGCTTTCTTT
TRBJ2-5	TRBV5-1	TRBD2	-	CASSLDASGIGETQYF	TGCGCCAGCAGCTTGGATGCTAGCGGGATAGGGGAGACCCAGTACTTC
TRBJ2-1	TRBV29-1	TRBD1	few	CSAGTGNGEQFF	TGCAGCGCAGGGACAGGGAATGGTGAGCAGTTCTTC
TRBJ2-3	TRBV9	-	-	CASSVFERADTQYF	TGTGCCAGCAGCGTATTTGAGCGGGCAGATACGCAGTATTTT
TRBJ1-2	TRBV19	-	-	CASKEQGKVHGYTF	TGTGCCAGTAAGGAACAGGGAAAAGTTCATGGCTACACCTTC
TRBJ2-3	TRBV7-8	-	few	CASSLEASWGTDTQYF	TGTGCCAGCAGCTTAGAGGCTAGCTGGGGCACAGATACGCAGTATTTT
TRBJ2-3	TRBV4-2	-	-	CASSLRNTQYF	TGTGCCAGCAGCTTGCGAAATACGCAGTATTTT